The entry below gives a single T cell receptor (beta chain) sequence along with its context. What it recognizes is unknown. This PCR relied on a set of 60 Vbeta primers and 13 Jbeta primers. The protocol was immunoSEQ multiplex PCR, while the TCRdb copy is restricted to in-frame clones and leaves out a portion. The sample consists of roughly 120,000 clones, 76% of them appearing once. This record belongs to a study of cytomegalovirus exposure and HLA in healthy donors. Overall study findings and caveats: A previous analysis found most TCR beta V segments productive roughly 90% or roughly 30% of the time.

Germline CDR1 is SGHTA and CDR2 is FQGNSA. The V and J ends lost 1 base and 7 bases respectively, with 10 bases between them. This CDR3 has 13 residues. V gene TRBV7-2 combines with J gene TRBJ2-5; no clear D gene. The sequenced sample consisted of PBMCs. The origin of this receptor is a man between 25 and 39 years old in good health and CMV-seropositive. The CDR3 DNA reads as TGTGCCAGCAGCTTAGGACGGAGTGTGACCCAGTACTTC. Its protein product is CASSLGRSVTQYF.